The rows below give T cell receptor beta chains drawn from one sample of a study of tumour-infiltrating T cells in Burkitt lymphoma. Sequenced by immunoSEQ multiplex PCR; TCRdb stores in-frame clones only, minus some. Here the sample spans 15,000 to 20,000 clones, around four fifths being singletons. The sample was tumor tissue. These receptors originate from a human donor with diffuse large B-cell lymphoma. Each CDR3 is given with its conserved first and last residue. The D gene is left open where the match is weak. Clone size is shown for a subset of rows, as once, few, many or a class of expanded clone.

len	abundance	v_gene	d_gene	j_gene	CDR3nt	CDR3aa
13	.	TRBV5-4	.	TRBJ1-6	TGTGCCAGCAGCCCGCTCGACAATTCACCCCTCCACTTT	CASSPLDNSPLHF
12	few	TRBV29-1	TRBD1	TRBJ2-7	TGCAGCGCCAACCGGGACAGCTACGAGCAGTACTTC	CSANRDSYEQYF
13	.	TRBV7-3	.	TRBJ1-1	TGTGCCAGCAGCTCAAGCCGGAACACTGAAGCTTTCTTT	CASSSSRNTEAFF
13	.	TRBV5-1	.	TRBJ2-2	TGCGCCAGCATCCTTGAAAACACCGGGGAGCTGTTTTTT	CASILENTGELFF
13	.	TRBV19	.	TRBJ2-7	TGTGCCAGTAGTGCCGAGGCACTGTACGAGCAGTACTTC	CASSAEALYEQYF
14	.	TRBV7-2	.	TRBJ2-7	TGTGCCAGCAGCTCGGATAGCGGCTCCTACGAGCAGTACTTC	CASSSDSGSYEQYF
14	once	TRBV19	TRBD1	TRBJ1-5	TGTGCCAGTAGTGGACAGGGGCCCAATCAGCCCCAGCATTTT	CASSGQGPNQPQHF
16	.	TRBV2	.	TRBJ1-5	TGTGCCAGCAGTGTGCTCGCAGGGGACTATGGTCAGCCCCAGCATTTT	CASSVLAGDYGQPQHF
14	.	TRBV5-6	.	TRBJ2-3	TGTGCCAGCAGCTTGGTGGGCATCACAGATACGCAGTATTTT	CASSLVGITDTQYF
13	.	TRBV18	.	TRBJ2-3	TGTGCCAGCTCACGGGGGGGCACAGATACGCAGTATTTT	CASSRGGTDTQYF
12	.	TRBV19	.	TRBJ2-2	TGTGCCAGTAGTATAAGTCCCGGGGAGCTGTTTTTT	CASSISPGELFF
15	few	TRBV29-1	.	TRBJ2-5	TGCAGCGTTGAAGATTATTGGGGGGCCGGGGAGACCCAGTACTTC	CSVEDYWGAGETQYF
13	.	TRBV7-9	TRBD1	TRBJ2-7	TGTGCCAGCAGCTTAGACAGGGGTCACGAGCAGTACTTC	CASSLDRGHEQYF
13	.	TRBV29-1	.	TRBJ1-1	TGCAGCGTTTTTGACAGGACGAACACTGAAGCTTTCTTT	CSVFDRTNTEAFF
14	.	TRBV27	TRBD1	TRBJ1-1	TGTGCCAGCAGTTTGGGACAGGGAAACACTGAAGCTTTCTTT	CASSLGQGNTEAFF
11	.	TRBV6-6	.	TRBJ1-1	TGTGCCAGCAGCCGCGGTGGGGAAGCTTTCTTT	CASSRGGEAFF
16	.	TRBV9	TRBD1	TRBJ2-3	TGTGCCAGCAGCGTACAAGGGGGCACTGACACAGATACGCAGTATTTT	CASSVQGGTDTDTQYF
16	.	TRBV19	TRBD1	TRBJ1-3	TGTGCCAGTAGTATAGGCTCCGGGACAGCTGGAAACACCATATATTTT	CASSIGSGTAGNTIYF
15	.	TRBV11-2	TRBD2	TRBJ2-5	TGTGCCAGCAGCATGACTAGCGGGGGCCAAGAGACCCAGTACTTC	CASSMTSGGQETQYF
13	.	TRBV7-8	.	TRBJ1-1	TGTGCCAGCAGCCCACTAAATGGGGCGGAGGCTTTCTTT	CASSPLNGAEAFF
14	.	TRBV25-1	.	TRBJ1-1	TGTGCCAGCAGACCTACAGGTGTGGGCACTGAAGCTTTCTTT	CASRPTGVGTEAFF
14	.	TRBV9	TRBD1	TRBJ2-7	TGTGCCAGCAGCGCAGGACAGGGTTACTACGAGCAGTACTTC	CASSAGQGYYEQYF
15	.	TRBV7-9	.	TRBJ2-7	TGTGCCAGCAGCTTAGACTCCTCGGCCTTTTACGAGCAGTACTTC	CASSLDSSAFYEQYF
14	once	TRBV7-6	.	TRBJ2-2	TGTGCCAGCAGCGGGGTGGGGCCAACCGGGGAGCTGTTTTTT	CASSGVGPTGELFF
14	.	TRBV6-4	.	TRBJ1-6	TGTGCCAGCAGTGAGTTAGGGTATGGATCACCCCTCCACTTT	CASSELGYGSPLHF
17	.	TRBV18	.	TRBJ1-5	TGTGCCAGCTCACCACAAGGTCGGGGCTACAGCAATCAGCCCCAGCATTTT	CASSPQGRGYSNQPQHF
13	.	TRBV25-1	.	TRBJ1-5	TGTGCCAGCAAGGGGCAGGGATCCGGGCCCCAGCATTTT	CASKGQGSGPQHF
14	.	TRBV10-3	.	TRBJ2-7	TGTGCCATCAGTGAGGGCCTAGCGAGAGTCGAGCAGTACTTC	CAISEGLARVEQYF
14	.	TRBV19	.	TRBJ1-1	TGTGCCAGCCACCAGGGTTTCGAGAACACTGAAGCTTTCTTT	CASHQGFENTEAFF
15	few	TRBV9	.	TRBJ2-3	TGTGCCAGCAGCGAGGGGGGGGGAGGCACAGATACGCAGTATTTT	CASSEGGGGTDTQYF
12	.	TRBV6-5	.	TRBJ2-1	TGTGCCAGCAGTTCGAGGATGAATGAGCAGTTCTTC	CASSSRMNEQFF
14	.	TRBV4-1	.	TRBJ2-3	TGCGCCAGCAGCCAAGCCGAGGCTACAGATACGCAGTATTTT	CASSQAEATDTQYF
11	.	TRBV9	.	TRBJ2-7	TGTGCCAGCAGCTCAGGTTTCGAGCAGTACTTC	CASSSGFEQYF
12	.	TRBV7-2	.	TRBJ2-4	TGTGCCAGCAGCTCCTTTTCAGACATTCAGTACTTC	CASSSFSDIQYF
15	.	TRBV10-3	TRBD2	TRBJ2-1	TGTGCCATCAGTGAGTGGGGACTAGCTGGAAATGAGCAGTTCTTC	CAISEWGLAGNEQFF
14	.	TRBV5-4	.	TRBJ1-6	TGTGCCAGCAGCTTGGCGCAGAATAATTCACCCCTCCACTTT	CASSLAQNNSPLHF
13	.	TRBV7-2	.	TRBJ1-1	TGTGCCAGCAGCTTAAGACCGAACACTGAAGCTTTCTTT	CASSLRPNTEAFF
11	once	TRBV20-1	.	TRBJ2-5	TGCAGTGGGACATATGAAGAGACCCAGTACTTC	CSGTYEETQYF
13	.	TRBV6-1	.	TRBJ1-5	TGTGCCAGCAGTGAACATCGGGATCAGCCCCAGCATTTT	CASSEHRDQPQHF
14	.	TRBV10-3	TRBD1	TRBJ1-1	TGTGCCATCAGCGAACAGGGGGCTCTTAAGGGAGCTTTCTTT	CAISEQGALKGAFF
17	.	TRBV27	.	TRBJ2-2	TGTGCCAGCACCGTATTTTCTCGGGGGCGAGGTACCGGGGAGCTGTTTTTT	CASTVFSRGRGTGELFF
14	.	TRBV5-4	.	TRBJ2-7	TGTGCCAGCAGCTTGGGAGGACAGTCCTACGAGCAGTACTTC	CASSLGGQSYEQYF
13	.	TRBV7-3	.	TRBJ1-1	TGTGCCAGCAGCTTAGGCGTCCGGCAGGAGGTTTTCTTT	CASSLGVRQEVFF
12	.	TRBV19	.	TRBJ1-2	TGTGCCAGTAGTCCCCGTCTGGGAAGCTACACCTTC	CASSPRLGSYTF
14	.	TRBV6-5	TRBD1	TRBJ1-1	TGTGCCAGCACCCGACAGGGACCGAACACTGAAGCTTTCTTT	CASTRQGPNTEAFF
16	once	TRBV7-9	TRBD1	TRBJ1-4	TGTGCCAGCAGCTTAGACCGGACAGGGGGAGGTGAAAAACTGTTTTTT	CASSLDRTGGGEKLFF
15	.	TRBV19	TRBD2	TRBJ2-1	TGTGCCAGTAGTACCGCCGGGACTAGTTACGATGAGCAGTTCTTC	CASSTAGTSYDEQFF
19	.	TRBV7-6	TRBD2	TRBJ2-7	TGTGCCAGCAGCTTAACCAACTCCGGGACTAGCGGGTATTCTGGCGAGCAGTACTTC	CASSLTNSGTSGYSGEQYF
14	once	TRBV5-6	TRBD1	TRBJ1-3	TGTGCCAGCAGGGGGACAGGGTCTGGAAACACCATATATTTT	CASRGTGSGNTIYF
14	.	TRBV7-3	TRBD1	TRBJ1-1	TGTGCCAGCAGCTTAAATCAGGGGGCCACTGAAGCTTTCTTT	CASSLNQGATEAFF
12	.	TRBV2	.	TRBJ2-1	TGTGCCAGCAGGTCGGTCTACAATGAGCAGTTCTTC	CASRSVYNEQFF
13	.	TRBV5-6	.	TRBJ1-1	TGTGCCAGCAGCTTGCGGGCTAACACTGAAGTTTTCTTT	CASSLRANTEVFF
11	few	TRBV6-6	.	TRBJ2-1	TGTGCCAGCAGTTACCCGGGGGAGCAGTTCTTC	CASSYPGEQFF
15	few	TRBV7-2	.	TRBJ2-5	TGTGCCAGCAGCCCATCGACAGGAACCAGGGAGACCCAGTACTTC	CASSPSTGTRETQYF
15	.	TRBV9	.	TRBJ1-3	TGTGCCAGCAGCGTAGCTATGGGACGTGGAAACACCATATATTTT	CASSVAMGRGNTIYF